One and the same sample provided the 23 T cell receptor beta chains below, sequenced in a study of cytomegalovirus exposure and HLA in healthy donors. Primers for the PCR totalled 60 Vbeta and 13 Jbeta. Sequencing was performed with immunoSEQ multiplex PCR; in TCRdb, only in-frame clones are kept and a portion is missing. The table records about 40,000 clones, 86% of them present only once. The sample comprised PBMCs. These receptors were taken from a woman in her thirties or forties in good health and CMV-seropositive.

The chain has TRBV7-2 and TRBJ2-5; 9 bases map to TRBD1. Germline V gives CDR1 SGHTA, CDR2 FQGNSA. V lost 7 bases, J lost 5 bases, and 20 bases stayed unmatched. The length of the CDR3 is 18 residues. The CDR3 loop is CASTKLAPSGQGRETQYF. CDR3 DNA: TGTGCCAGCACCAAGCTCGCCCCCTCGGGACAGGGTCGGGAGACCCAGTACTTC. Complete variable domain (other parts from reference TRBV7-2 and TRBJ2-5): GAGVSQSPSNKVTEKGKDVELRCDPISGHTALYWYRQSLGQGLEFLIYFQGNSAPDKSGLPSDRFSAERTGGSVSTLTIQRTQQEDSAVYLCASTKLAPSGQGRETQYFGPGTRLLVL.

The V call is TRBV5-4, the J call TRBJ2-3, with TRBD1 as a possible D gene (5 bases). Germline V gene lookup returns CDR1 SGHNT and CDR2 YYREEE (reference sequence). The CDR3 is 16 residues long. V lost 0 bases, J lost 2 bases, and 13 bases lay in between. The CDR3: CASSLAVGPATDTQYF. The CDR3 DNA sequence: TGTGCCAGCAGCTTGGCCGTGGGGCCCGCCACAGATACGCAGTATTTT.

The gene calls are TRBV15 and TRBJ1-5, with a weak D call TRBD1 (5 bases). In germline, CDR1 is LNHNV, CDR2 YYDKDF (reference sequence). Trimming left V 1 base short and J 4 bases short, with 11 bases between. This CDR3 has 15 amino acids. In DNA form, the CDR3 reads TGTGCCACCAGCAGAGGCGGAGGGGATAATCAGCCCCAGCATTTT. It yields the protein CATSRGGGDNQPQHF.

This sequence joins TRBV6-4 and TRBJ2-1, with TRBD2 identical over 13 bases. J lost 5 bases, V lost 7 bases, and 5 bases had no gene match. The V gene's germline CDR1 is MRHNA and CDR2 SNTAGT. The CDR3 contains 15 residues. The CDR3 DNA follows: TGTGCCAGCAAACCACTAGCGGGGGGGCACAATGAGCAGTTCTTC. This sequence encodes CASKPLAGGHNEQFF.

The CDR3 region has the DNA TGTGCCAGCAGGAAAGACAACGCCGACTATGGCTACACCTTC. Protein: CASRKDNADYGYTF. The gene calls are TRBV6-5 and TRBJ1-2; D unresolved. CDR1 is MNHEY, CDR2 SVGAGI, per germline. The CDR3 is made up of 14 amino acids. Trimming took off 6 bases at V and 3 bases at J, with 14 bases between the two ends.

This chain joins TRBV9 and TRBJ2-1, with a weak D call TRBD1 (6 bases). The CDR3 runs 16 residues. Germline V gene lookup returns CDR1 SGDLS and CDR2 YYNGEE. V was clipped by 4 bases and J by 7 bases, with 21 bases between them. CDR3 loop: CASSFLPEGESNEQFF. CDR3 coding DNA: TGTGCCAGCAGCTTCCTCCCCGAGGGGGAGTCGAATGAGCAGTTCTTC.

This chain joins TRBV4-1 and TRBJ1-1; 7 positions match TRBD1. V gave up 0 bases and J gave up 4 bases; unmatched junction bases: 2. Germline V CDR1 and CDR2: MGHRA, YSYEKL. CDR3 length: 14 residues. In nucleotides, the CDR3 is TGCGCCAGCAGCCAAGAACAGGGGAGCACTGAAGCTTTCTTT. This codes for CASSQEQGSTEAFF.

This clone was observed once. V usage is TRBV2 and J usage is TRBJ2-7; D is unclear. The length of the CDR3 is 13 residues. Per germline, CDR1 SNHLY and CDR2 FYNNEI. V was pared by 1 base and J by 6 bases, with 10 bases between. CDR3 loop: CASSEGPSLEQYF. The CDR3 DNA is TGTGCCAGCAGTGAAGGGCCTAGTCTCGAGCAGTACTTC. Looking up the rest from reference TRBV2 and TRBJ2-7 gives the full variable domain: EPEVTQTPSHQVTQMGQEVILRCVPISNHLYFYWYRQILGQKVEFLVSFYNNEISEKSEIFDDQFSVERPDGSNFTLKIRSTKLEDSAMYFCASSEGPSLEQYFGPGTRLTVT.

The chain carries TRBV4-1 and TRBJ2-1; the D is unclear. The CDR3 runs to 12 residues. V lost 5 bases and J lost 3, with 5 bases in between. Germline lookup yields CDR1 MGHRA and CDR2 YSYEKL. CDR3 DNA sequence: TGCGCCAGCAGCTCCTTCTACAATGAGCAGTTCTTC. This codes for CASSSFYNEQFF.

The chain is built from TRBV10-1 and TRBJ2-3, with TRBD1 matching over 9 bases. V dropped 3 bases and J dropped 4; count of bases not matched to a gene: 5. The CDR3 runs 15 residues. CDR1 and CDR2 (germline): WNHNN, SYGVQD (reference sequence). CDR3 nucleotides: TGCGCCAGCAGTGACCACAGGGGGCAGGCAGATACGCAGTATTTT. Its protein is CASSDHRGQADTQYF.

The rearrangement uses TRBV5-1 and TRBJ2-3; TRBD1 might be the D (6 bases). The germline V gene has CDR1 SGHRS and CDR2 YFSETQ. CDR3 length equals 15 residues. V was trimmed by 0 bases and J by 1 base, leaving 9 bases between them. CDR3 in amino acids: CASSLAGDGTDTQYF. The CDR3 bases are TGCGCCAGCAGCTTGGCAGGGGACGGCACAGATACGCAGTATTTT. Drawing the rest from reference TRBV5-1 and TRBJ2-3, the complete variable domain is KAGVTQTPRYLIKTRGQQVTLSCSPISGHRSVSWYQQTPGQGLQFLFEYFSETQRNKGNFPGRFSGRQFSNSRSEMNVSTLELGDSALYLCASSLAGDGTDTQYFGPGTRLTVL.

The V gene is TRBV10-3, the J gene TRBJ2-5, with 12 bases fitting TRBD2. Germline values: CDR1 ENHRY, CDR2 SYGVKD. V gave up 9 bases and J gave up 5 bases; unmatched junction bases: 7. The CDR3 length is 14 residues. The CDR3 sequence is CAIGGLAGWETQYF. DNA for the CDR3: TGTGCCATTGGAGGACTAGCGGGGTGGGAGACCCAGTACTTC.

This chain links TRBV9 with TRBJ2-5; 7 bases fit TRBD2. J gave up 1 base and V 4 bases, and 7 bases lay outside the gene matches. The CDR3 loop spans 15 amino acids. Germline-derived CDR1 and CDR2 are SGDLS and YYNGEE. The CDR3 loop is CASSPFGGSQETQYF. In DNA, the CDR3 is TGTGCCAGCAGCCCCTTCGGGGGGAGCCAAGAGACCCAGTACTTC.

The chain is built from TRBV5-4 and TRBJ2-5, with D possibly TRBD1 on 7 matching bases. With 2 bases removed from V and 5 bases from J, the gap between germline ends came to 16 bases. This CDR3 contains 15 residues. Germline V CDR1 and CDR2: SGHNT, YYREEE (reference sequence). The CDR3 loop reads CASSLVGRGDETQYF. CDR3 bases: TGTGCCAGCAGCTTAGTGGGCAGGGGGGACGAGACCCAGTACTTC.

This chain links TRBV6-5 with TRBJ2-2; D remains unclear. Trimming pared 5 bases from V and 5 bases from J, leaving 6 bases between. The CDR3 covers 12 residues. The germline V gene encodes CDR1 MNHEY and CDR2 SVGAGI. Written as DNA, the CDR3 is TGTGCCAGCAGTCAGTGGACCGGGGAGCTGTTTTTT. It codes for CASSQWTGELFF.

V is TRBV7-3 and J is TRBJ1-1; D is ambiguous. CDR1 is SGHTA and CDR2 is FQGTGA in the germline V gene. The CDR3 is made up of 15 amino acids. Deletions cut 5 bases from V and 1 base from J, with 14 bases between. CDR3 bases: TGTGCCAGCAGCCCCCCGCGGCCCAAGAACACTGAAGCTTTCTTT. Its translation is CASSPPRPKNTEAFF.

The J gene is TRBJ1-5, the V gene TRBV2; tentatively, D is TRBD1 (6 bases). With 6 bases removed from V and 2 bases from J, the gap between germline ends came to 11 bases. Germline V gene data show CDR1 as SNHLY and CDR2 as FYNNEI. CDR3 size: 14 residues. CDR3 sequence (DNA): TGTGCCAGCAGCACAGGGCTAGGCAATCAGCCCCAGCATTTT. Translating it yields CASSTGLGNQPQHF.

The chain is built from TRBV6-5 and TRBJ2-3; 8 bases are shared with TRBD2. This CDR3 has 13 residues. J gave up 3 bases and V 10 bases, and 6 bases lay outside the gene matches. Germline V gene lookup returns CDR1 MNHEY and CDR2 SVGAGI. The CDR3 region is CAIQRGGTDTQYF. In nucleotides, the CDR3 is TGTGCCATCCAGCGCGGGGGGACAGATACGCAGTATTTT.

CDR3 bases: TGCGCCAGCAGCCAGTATTCAGTAGCCGATACGCAGTATTTT. The encoded protein is CASSQYSVADTQYF. The J gene is TRBJ2-3, the V gene TRBV4-3; D unresolved. The CDR3 has 14 residues. From germline, CDR1 is LGHNA and CDR2 YSLEER. Trimming took 3 bases from V and 6 from J, leaving 13 bases between them.

The chain is built from TRBV27 and TRBJ1-2; 7 bases match TRBD1. The CDR3 totals 13 residues. V trimming: 4 bases; J trimming: 7 bases; junction bases outside the gene matches: 6. Germline V CDR1 and CDR2: MNHEY, SMNVEV (reference sequence). The CDR3: CASSSGTEFGYTF. CDR3 DNA: TGTGCCAGCAGTTCCGGGACAGAATTTGGCTACACCTTC.

The CDR3 region has the DNA TGTGCCAGCAGCCCAGGCACCATCCTTGGTGAAGCTTTCTTT. As protein: CASSPGTILGEAFF. The genes are TRBV11-2 and TRBJ1-1; D is unclear. The CDR3 runs to 14 residues. From germline, CDR1 is SGHAT and CDR2 FQNNGV. The V gene lost 5 bases and the J gene lost 7 bases, with 17 bases spanning the gap.

This rearrangement joins TRBV11-3 to TRBJ2-7; 7 bases match TRBD1. The CDR3 runs to 14 residues. V trimming: 5 bases; J trimming: 5 bases; junction bases outside the gene matches: 9. CDR1 and CDR2 from the germline V gene are SGHNT and YENEEA. The CDR3 coding sequence is TGTGCCAGCAGCCCAACACAGGGGAACCACGAGCAGTACTTC. Translating it yields CASSPTQGNHEQYF.

The chain uses TRBV4-1 and TRBJ2-3, with 8 bases aligning to TRBD2. Germline CDR1 and CDR2: MGHRA and YSYEKL. CDR3 length: 15 amino acids. The trim removed 1 base at V and 5 bases at J, leaving 5 bases unmatched. CDR3 in amino acids: CASSQVAGGRDTQYF. The CDR3 DNA is TGCGCCAGCAGCCAAGTGGCGGGGGGTCGAGATACGCAGTATTTT.